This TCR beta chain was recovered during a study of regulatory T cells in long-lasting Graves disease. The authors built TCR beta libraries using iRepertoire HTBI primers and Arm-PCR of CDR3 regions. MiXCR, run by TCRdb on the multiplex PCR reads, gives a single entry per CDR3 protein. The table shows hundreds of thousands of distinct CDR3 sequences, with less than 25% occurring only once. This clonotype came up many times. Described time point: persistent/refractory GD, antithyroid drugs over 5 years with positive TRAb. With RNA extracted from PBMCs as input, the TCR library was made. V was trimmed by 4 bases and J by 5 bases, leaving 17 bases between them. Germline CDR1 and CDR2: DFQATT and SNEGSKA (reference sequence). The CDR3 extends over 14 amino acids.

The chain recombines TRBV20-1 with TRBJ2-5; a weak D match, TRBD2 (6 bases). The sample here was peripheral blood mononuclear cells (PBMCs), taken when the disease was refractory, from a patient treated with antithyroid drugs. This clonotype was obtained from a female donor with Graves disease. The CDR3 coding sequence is TGCAGTGCTAAAAGGGACTTTTCAGTCGAGACCCAGTACTTC. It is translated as CSAKRDFSVETQYF.